A single sample gave rise to the 27 T cell receptor beta chains below, sequenced in a study of siplizumab effects on memory and regulatory T cells. Clones were read by immunoSEQ multiplex PCR, and TCRdb kept only the in-frame ones, dropping some. Of about 100,000 clones in the sample, roughly 94% were seen once. The sequencing input was non-Treg CD4+ T cells sorted from blood. The receptors originated from a human donor in good health.

The J gene is TRBJ1-4, the V gene TRBV28, with D possibly matching TRBD1 (6 bases). V was cut by 5 bases and J by 0 bases, with 16 bases left in between. Germline lookup yields CDR1 MDHEN and CDR2 SYDVKM. The CDR3 consists of 17 residues. The CDR3 reads CASSKPGHIATNEKLFF. The CDR3 DNA is TGTGCCAGCAGTAAACCGGGACACATTGCAACTAATGAAAAACTGTTTTTT.

The V call is TRBV11-2, the J call TRBJ1-2, with 7 nucleotides matching TRBD1. The CDR3 sequence is 15 residues long. Per the germline V gene, CDR1 is SGHAT and CDR2 is FQNNGV. With 5 bases clipped from V and 7 bases from J, the junction kept 13 bases outside the gene matches. CDR3 in amino acids: CASSVDRTDFGGYTF. As DNA, the CDR3 is TGTGCCAGCAGCGTGGACAGGACCGACTTTGGTGGCTACACCTTC.

This clone has more than one count but fewer than ten. This chain connects TRBV28 to TRBJ2-7; tentative D call: TRBD2 (5 bases). V was clipped by 6 bases and J by 7 bases, with 13 bases between them. Germline CDR1 is MDHEN and CDR2 is SYDVKM. The CDR3 is 12 residues long. The chain's CDR3 is CASRVPAGEQYF. CDR3 DNA: TGTGCCAGCAGGGTCCCGGCGGGTGAGCAGTACTTC. The complete variable domain, with remaining parts taken from reference TRBV28 and TRBJ2-7, reads DVKVTQSSRYLVKRTGEKVFLECVQDMDHENMFWYRQDPGLGLRLIYFSYDVKMKEKGDIPEGYSVSREKKERFSLILESASTNQTSMYLCASRVPAGEQYFGPGTRLTVT.

This chain links TRBV10-1 with TRBJ2-3; 9 bases fit TRBD1. The CDR3 covers 17 residues. V was pared by 6 bases and J by 4 bases, with 14 bases of the junction left unmatched. CDR1 and CDR2 from the germline V gene are WNHNN and SYGVQD (reference sequence). CDR3 coding DNA: TGCGCCAGCAGCGACCGCCGGGACAGGGAAAACCCAGATACGCAGTATTTT. Its protein is CASSDRRDRENPDTQYF.

The rearrangement uses TRBV30 and TRBJ2-5; TRBD2 is a possible D gene (5 bases). CDR1 GTSNPN and CDR2 SVGIG come from the germline V gene (reference sequence). CDR3 length equals 15 residues. Trimming took off 3 bases at V and 3 bases at J, with 17 bases between the two ends. The CDR3 DNA is TGTGCCTGGAGCGGTCGACTACCCTTCGAAGAGACCCAGTACTTC. The encoded protein is CAWSGRLPFEETQYF.

DNA for the CDR3: TGTGCCAGTATGAGGAGCGGGAGGTTATACAATGAGCAGTTCTTC. Its translation: CASMRSGRLYNEQFF. The chain combines TRBV28 with TRBJ2-1; 9 bases line up with TRBD2. The CDR3 loop spans 15 amino acids. Germline V gives CDR1 MDHEN, CDR2 SYDVKM. The junction had 10 bases not matched to a gene; V was cut back by 9 bases and J by 4 bases.

V is TRBV6-5 and J is TRBJ1-1; 7 bases line up with TRBD1. CDR3 length equals 14 residues. Germline V gene data show CDR1 as MNHEY and CDR2 as SVGAGI. Trimming at V came to 5 bases and at J to 7 bases, leaving 10 bases not matched to a gene. Written as DNA, the CDR3 is TGTGCCAGCAGTCTCTCCGGGACAGTAGTTGAAGCTTTCTTT. Protein: CASSLSGTVVEAFF.

The rearrangement joins TRBV6-1 to TRBJ1-4, with no clear D. Germline loops: CDR1 MNHNS, CDR2 SASEGT. Between the trimmed V and J ends, which lost 0 bases and 4 bases, there was a span of 15 bases. CDR3 length: 17 residues. As DNA, the CDR3 is TGTGCCAGCAGTGAAGCGCCTTCCGGAGTTCGTAATGAAAAACTGTTTTTT. Amino acid sequence: CASSEAPSGVRNEKLFF.

The V and J genes are TRBV7-7 and TRBJ2-2, with 13 bases fitting TRBD2. Looked up from germline, CDR1 is SSHAT and CDR2 is FNYEAQ (reference sequence). The CDR3 is made up of 17 amino acids. V lost 2 bases, J lost 7 bases, and 7 bases stayed unmatched. CDR3 DNA sequence: TGTGCCAGCAGCTTAACGGGACTAGCGGGATTGGGCGGGGAGCTGTTTTTT. Residues: CASSLTGLAGLGGELFF.

This clone was counted once. This rearrangement joins TRBV5-4 to TRBJ1-5; D remains unclear. V lost 0 bases and J lost 5, with 6 bases in between. From germline, CDR1 is SGHNT and CDR2 YYREEE (reference sequence). The length of the CDR3 is 13 residues. Here the CDR3 reads CASSLDRDQPQHF. The CDR3 DNA reads TGTGCCAGCAGCTTGGATCGGGATCAGCCCCAGCATTTT.

This clone appeared a single time. The V gene is TRBV28, the J gene TRBJ1-1; D is undetermined. The CDR3 length is 14 residues. Germline CDR1 and CDR2: MDHEN and SYDVKM. The germline V and J ends were trimmed by 4 bases and 0 bases, with 9 bases remaining between them. The CDR3 loop reads CASSSPSMNTEAFF. As DNA, the CDR3 is TGTGCCAGCAGTTCCCCTAGTATGAACACTGAAGCTTTCTTT.

The chain has TRBV15 and TRBJ2-4; the match to TRBD1 covers 8 bases. The germline gives CDR1 LNHNV, CDR2 YYDKDF (reference sequence). This CDR3 region has 17 residues. With V trimmed by 0 bases and J by 4 bases, 8 bases remained unmatched. The CDR3 DNA sequence: TGTGCCACCAGCAGAGATCTACCAGGGGGCCCTAAAAACATTCAGTACTTC. It encodes CATSRDLPGGPKNIQYF.

With regard to this clone: It is unclear where the CDR3 begins or ends on the DNA, so no DNA is shown, and the CDR3 is as TCRdb lists it. The chain links TRBV6-6 to TRBJ1-4. The CDR3 is 15 residues long, counting both termini. Per germline, CDR1 MNHNY and CDR2 SVGAGI (reference sequence). CDR3 region: CASSSSPLTNEKLFF.

The rearrangement uses TRBV5-8 and TRBJ2-4, with D perhaps TRBD1 (6 bases). This CDR3 region has 14 residues. Trimming removed 6 bases from V and 8 bases from J, with 18 bases in between. Germline CDR1 is SGHTS and CDR2 is YDEGEE. The CDR3 protein is CASTRRGVMDIQYF. As DNA, the CDR3 is TGTGCCAGCACACGCAGGGGAGTGATGGACATTCAGTACTTC.

The chain employs TRBV10-1 and TRBJ1-1; 7 positions match TRBD1. The CDR3 consists of 14 residues. CDR1 and CDR2 (germline): WNHNN, SYGVQD (reference sequence). Losses at the gene ends were 5 bases for V and 7 bases for J; bases not matched to a gene: 10. The CDR3 spells CASSTGTVSGEAFF. CDR3 DNA sequence: TGCGCCAGCAGTACCGGGACAGTTTCGGGTGAAGCTTTCTTT.

The chain has TRBV6-5 and TRBJ1-1; weak D call: TRBD1 (5 bases). The CDR3 contains 14 residues. V was shortened by 8 bases and J by 0 bases, with 13 bases between the two germline ends. CDR1 and CDR2 from the germline V gene are MNHEY and SVGAGI. CDR3: CASYGGGLNTEAFF. In DNA, the CDR3 is TGTGCCAGCTATGGGGGGGGACTGAACACTGAAGCTTTCTTT.

This clone was seen once. V and J are TRBV30 and TRBJ1-4, with 8 bases lining up with TRBD1. V gave up 3 bases and J gave up 8 bases; unmatched junction bases: 5. From germline, CDR1 is GTSNPN and CDR2 SVGIG (reference sequence). The CDR3 length is 13 residues. CDR3 sequence reads: CAWRRQGTEKLFF. CDR3 nucleotide sequence: TGTGCCTGGAGAAGACAGGGGACGGAAAAACTGTTTTTT. Variable domain in full (rest from reference TRBV30 and TRBJ1-4): SQTIHQWPATLVQPVGSPLSLECTVEGTSNPNLYWYRQAAGRGLQLLFYSVGIGQISSEVPQNLSASRPQDRQFILSSKKLLLSDSGFYLCAWRRQGTEKLFFGSGTQLSVL.

This clone appeared once. CDR3 nucleotide sequence: TGTGCCAGTAGTGATCGGGACAGGGCGGGTAGGGAGCAGTTCTTC. It translates to CASSDRDRAGREQFF. This sequence joins TRBV19 and TRBJ2-1, with 9 bases that match TRBD1. CDR1 and CDR2 (germline): LNHDA, SQIVND (reference sequence). This CDR3 spans 15 amino acids. After removal of 5 bases from V and 10 bases from J, the junction contained 12 bases not matched to a gene. The whole variable domain, filled in from reference TRBV19 and TRBJ2-1, reads DGGITQSPKYLFRKEGQNVTLSCEQNLNHDAMYWYRQDPGQGLRLIYYSQIVNDFQKGDIAEGYSVSREKKESFPLTVTSAQKNPTAFYLCASSDRDRAGREQFFGPGTRLTVL.

CDR3 protein: CASSVWAVSGNTIYF. CDR3 coding DNA: TGTGCCAGCAGTGTATGGGCAGTCTCTGGAAACACCATATATTTT. V and J are TRBV6-1 and TRBJ1-3; D unclear. The CDR3 has 15 residues. Trimming cost V 4 bases and J 0 bases, with 10 bases left between them. CDR1 is MNHNS, CDR2 SASEGT, per germline.

This sequence joins TRBV28 and TRBJ2-7, with D possibly matching TRBD1 (6 bases). The CDR3 is made up of 14 amino acids. Per the germline V gene, CDR1 is MDHEN and CDR2 is SYDVKM. V was pared by 10 bases and J by 2 bases, with 18 bases between. The CDR3 DNA sequence: TGTGCCACCCACGAGTGGGGGCAGCCCTACGAGCAGTACTTC. Its protein is CATHEWGQPYEQYF.

The chain combines TRBV2 with TRBJ2-7, with 7 bases fitting TRBD1. V was pared by 6 bases and J by 2 bases, with 7 bases of the junction left unmatched. This CDR3 is 14 amino acids long. Germline loops: CDR1 SNHLY, CDR2 FYNNEI. The CDR3 nucleotides are TGTGCCAGCAGAACCGACAGGGTGGCCTACGAGCAGTACTTC. Translating it yields CASRTDRVAYEQYF.

V usage is TRBV13 and J usage is TRBJ1-2; D gene ambiguous. This CDR3 region has 14 residues. Per the germline V gene, CDR1 is PRHDT and CDR2 is FYEKMQ (reference sequence). Trimming took 5 bases from V and 5 from J, leaving 15 bases between them. The CDR3 bases are TGTGCCAGCAGCCGCCGGGTTGTCGGGTATGGCTACACCTTC. As protein: CASSRRVVGYGYTF.

This chain connects TRBV28 to TRBJ1-5; no clear D gene. The V gene lost 1 base and the J gene lost 0 bases, with 13 bases spanning the gap. This CDR3 is built from 17 residues. Germline V gene lookup returns CDR1 MDHEN and CDR2 SYDVKM. The chain's CDR3 is CASSLFRLKDSNQPQHF. CDR3 DNA: TGTGCCAGCAGTTTATTCAGACTTAAAGATAGCAATCAGCCCCAGCATTTT.

The chain employs TRBV9 and TRBJ2-1, with 7 bases matching TRBD1. The V gene end was trimmed by 2 bases and the J gene end by 2 bases; junction bases not matched to a gene: 4. Germline CDR1 reads SGDLS; CDR2 reads YYNGEE. The CDR3 totals 15 residues. As DNA, the CDR3 is TGTGCCAGCAGCGTTATCACAGGGGCCTACAATGAGCAGTTCTTC. It is translated as CASSVITGAYNEQFF.

This rearrangement joins TRBV7-2 to TRBJ1-5; D not certain. The ends were cut back, 1 base at V and 7 bases at J, with 11 bases in the middle. CDR1 and CDR2 (germline): SGHTA, FQGNSA. The CDR3 runs to 14 residues. CDR3 protein: CASSLVSVDQPQHF. The CDR3 nucleotides are TGTGCCAGCAGCTTAGTTTCAGTGGACCAGCCCCAGCATTTT.

The V call is TRBV7-9, the J call TRBJ2-7, with TRBD2 as a possible D gene (6 bases). V lost 1 base and J 3 bases, leaving 16 bases between the germline ends. Germline CDR1 is SEHNR and CDR2 is FQNEAQ (reference sequence). This CDR3 is built from 16 residues. In DNA, the CDR3 is TGTGCCAGCAGCTTAGTCGGGCGCGGGACGGACTACGAGCAGTACTTC. It codes for CASSLVGRGTDYEQYF. Together with reference TRBV7-9 and TRBJ2-7, the CDR3 gives the full variable domain: DTGVSQNPRHKITKRGQNVTFRCDPISEHNRLYWYRQTLGQGPEFLTYFQNEAQLEKSRLLSDRFSAERPKGSFSTLEIQRTEQGDSAMYLCASSLVGRGTDYEQYFGPGTRLTVT.

The DNA for the CDR3 is TGTGCCAGCAGCCGCCCACTGACGGGGGACGAAAAACTGTTTTTT. This sequence encodes CASSRPLTGDEKLFF. The chain employs TRBV7-3 and TRBJ1-4, with D tentatively TRBD1 (5 bases). Germline CDR1 reads SGHTA; CDR2 reads FQGTGA. The V gene lost 5 bases and the J gene lost 8 bases, with 18 bases spanning the gap. The CDR3 loop spans 15 amino acids.